The clone carrying this T cell receptor beta chain was recorded at least ten times. Its cognate antigen is unknown. This entry comes from a study of tumor and adjacent non-tumor tissue in lung cancer. A modified ARM-PCR protocol with three rounds of nested PCR amplified TCRbeta. TCRdb reprocessed the multiplex PCR reads with MiXCR, giving one entry per CDR3 protein. This table has some 77,000 distinct CDR3 sequences, 65% to 75% appearing once. Per the germline V gene, CDR1 is MDHEN and CDR2 is SYDVKM. V shed 5 bases, J shed 8 bases, and the junction held 3 bases outside the gene matches. CDR3 length equals 14 residues. Findings of the study overall: Normal lung showed higher cumulative top 100 clone frequency than tumor.

The template was RNA from unsorted bulk tissue. Specimen: lung tumor tissue. This sequence originates from a woman aged 70-85 years with non-small cell lung cancer. The rearrangement uses TRBV28 and TRBJ1-4, with 12 bases identical to TRBD1. CDR3 protein: CASSTGTGGEKLFF. The CDR3 nucleotides are TGTGCCAGCAGTACCGGGACAGGGGGCGAAAAACTGTTTTTT.